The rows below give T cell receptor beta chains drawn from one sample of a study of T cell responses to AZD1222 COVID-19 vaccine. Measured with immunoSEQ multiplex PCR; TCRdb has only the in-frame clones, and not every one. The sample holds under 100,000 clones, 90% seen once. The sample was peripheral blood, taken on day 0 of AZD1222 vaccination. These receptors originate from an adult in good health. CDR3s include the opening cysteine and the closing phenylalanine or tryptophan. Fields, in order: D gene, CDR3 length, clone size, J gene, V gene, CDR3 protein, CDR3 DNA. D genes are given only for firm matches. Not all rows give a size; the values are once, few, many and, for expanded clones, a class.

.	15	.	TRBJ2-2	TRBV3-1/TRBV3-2	CASSQDIGGQRELFF	TGTGCCAGCAGCCAAGACATAGGGGGGCAGAGGGAGCTGTTTTTT
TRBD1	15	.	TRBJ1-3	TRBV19	CASSGQASSGNTIYF	TGTGCCAGTTCGGGACAGGCCTCCTCTGGAAACACCATATATTTT
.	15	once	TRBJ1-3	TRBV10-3	CAISESRRGGNTIYF	TGTGCCATCAGTGAGTCGCGCAGGGGAGGAAACACCATATATTTT
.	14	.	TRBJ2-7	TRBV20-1	CSASVRGPAYEQYF	TGCAGTGCTAGTGTGCGGGGTCCGGCCTACGAGCAGTACTTC
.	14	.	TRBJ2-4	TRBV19	CASSFRTPEGLQYF	TGTGCCAGTAGTTTTAGGACACCCGAAGGCCTTCAGTACTTC
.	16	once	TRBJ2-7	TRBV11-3	CASSLGNRAGSYEQYF	TGTGCCAGCAGCTTAGGTAACAGGGCTGGCTCCTACGAGCAGTACTTC
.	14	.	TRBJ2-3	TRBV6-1	CASSDARFTDTQYF	TGTGCCAGCAGTGACGCTAGATTCACAGATACGCAGTATTTT
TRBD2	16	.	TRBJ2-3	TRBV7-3	CASSPQAGGLTDTQYF	TGTGCCAGCAGCCCCCAAGCGGGGGGGCTCACAGATACGCAGTATTTT
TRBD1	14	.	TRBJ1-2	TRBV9	CASSGGQGAGGYTF	TGTGCCAGCAGCGGAGGACAGGGGGCAGGGGGCTACACCTTC
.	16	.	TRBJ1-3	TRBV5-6	CASSWGDRASGNTIYF	TGTGCCAGCAGCTGGGGCGACAGAGCCTCTGGAAACACCATATATTTT
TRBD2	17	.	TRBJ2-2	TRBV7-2	CASSLRMRLAGTGELFF	TGTGCCAGCAGCTTAAGGATGAGACTAGCGGGAACCGGGGAGCTGTTTTTT
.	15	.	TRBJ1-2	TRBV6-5	CASAPPGRKTYGYTF	TGTGCCAGCGCTCCGCCGGGACGTAAAACCTATGGCTACACCTTC
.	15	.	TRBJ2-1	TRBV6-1	CASSEMVADYNEQFF	TGTGCCAGCAGTGAAATGGTAGCGGATTACAATGAGCAGTTCTTC
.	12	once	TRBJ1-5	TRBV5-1	CASSPAGGPQHF	TGCGCCAGCTCCCCGGCCGGAGGGCCCCAGCATTTT
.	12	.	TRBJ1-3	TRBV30	CAWSEQGNTIYF	TGTGCCTGGAGTGAGCAGGGAAACACCATATATTTT
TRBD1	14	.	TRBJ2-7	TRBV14	CASRSGQDSYEQYF	TGTGCCAGCAGGTCGGGACAGGACTCCTACGAGCAGTACTTC
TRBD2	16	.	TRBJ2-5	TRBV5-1	CASSLEALAGWETQYF	TGCGCCAGCAGCTTGGAAGCCCTAGCGGGGTGGGAGACCCAGTACTTC
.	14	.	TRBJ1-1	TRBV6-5	CASNQGTLNTEAFF	TGTGCCAGCAACCAGGGGACCCTAAACACTGAAGCTTTCTTT
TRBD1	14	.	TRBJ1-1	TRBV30	CAWTTGQLNTEAFF	TGTGCCTGGACGACGGGACAGCTGAACACTGAAGCTTTCTTT
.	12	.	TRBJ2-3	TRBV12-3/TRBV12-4	CASSLSTDTQYF	TGTGCCAGCAGCCTTAGCACAGATACGCAGTATTTT
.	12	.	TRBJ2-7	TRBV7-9	CASSPRFYEQYF	TGTGCCAGCAGCCCGCGTTTCTACGAGCAGTACTTC
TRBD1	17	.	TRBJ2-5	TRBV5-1	CASSLAGGTGGQETQYF	TGCGCCAGCAGCTTGGCCGGGGGGACAGGGGGCCAAGAGACCCAGTACTTC
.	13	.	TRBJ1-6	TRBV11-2	CASSLARGSPLHF	TGTGCCAGCAGCTTAGCTCGTGGGTCACCCCTCCACTTT
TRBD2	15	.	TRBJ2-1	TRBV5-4	CASSLAQRGGSEQFF	TGTGCCAGCAGCTTGGCCCAGCGGGGGGGCTCTGAGCAGTTCTTC
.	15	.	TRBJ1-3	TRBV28	CATLTTGRVGNTIYF	TGTGCCACCTTGACTACAGGGAGAGTTGGAAACACCATATATTTT
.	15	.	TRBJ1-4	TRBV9	CASSVDPQRGEKLFF	TGTGCCAGCAGCGTAGACCCCCAGAGAGGCGAAAAACTGTTTTTT